These T cell receptor beta chains were read from a single sample in a study of PD-L1 blockade in urothelial cancer. Measured with immunoSEQ multiplex PCR; TCRdb has only the in-frame clones, and not every one. Altogether about 80,000 clones are present, around 87% being singletons, with the ten largest covering 4.5% to 7%. The starting material was PBMCs, obtained around atezolizumab (anti-PD-L1) treatment. These receptors all stem from a woman between 70 and 85 years old with urothelial cancer. Both conserved end residues are part of each CDR3. The order of the fields is clone size, J gene, D gene, V gene, CDR3 DNA, CDR3 protein. D genes are given only for firm matches. Expanded clones are given a class, and other clones once, few, many or no size at all.

size: NA
J: TRBJ2-1
D: NA
V: TRBV9
DNA: TGTGCCAGCAGCGCCTTCTCCTACAATGAGCAGTTCTTC
CDR3: CASSAFSYNEQFF

size: NA
J: TRBJ2-3
D: NA
V: TRBV2
DNA: TGTGCCAGCAGCCGAACGACACATTCTAGCACAGATACGCAGTATTTT
CDR3: CASSRTTHSSTDTQYF

size: NA
J: TRBJ2-5
D: TRBD1
V: TRBV5-5
DNA: TGTGCCAGCAGCTCGCCGGGACAGGGCCGAGAGACCCAGTACTTC
CDR3: CASSSPGQGRETQYF

size: NA
J: TRBJ1-2
D: NA
V: TRBV29-1
DNA: TGCAGCGTTGAAGATCTTTGGCGGCTGGGTACAAAGAACTATGGCTACACCTTC
CDR3: CSVEDLWRLGTKNYGYTF

size: once
J: TRBJ2-1
D: TRBD2
V: TRBV19
DNA: TGTGCCAGTAAGAGGACTAGCGGGGGCAATGAGCAGTTCTTC
CDR3: CASKRTSGGNEQFF

size: NA
J: TRBJ1-2
D: TRBD1
V: TRBV7-9
DNA: TGTGCCACCCCAAAGGACCGACAGGGTTTGGCCTATGGCTACACCTTC
CDR3: CATPKDRQGLAYGYTF

size: once
J: TRBJ2-5
D: TRBD2
V: TRBV4-2
DNA: TGTGCCAGCAGCCAAGAGTCCTTGCTAGCGGGGGGGGGAGAGACCCAGTACTTC
CDR3: CASSQESLLAGGGETQYF

size: NA
J: TRBJ1-5
D: NA
V: TRBV19
DNA: TGTGCCAGTAGTATAGAGGGGCAGACCAATCAGCCCCAGCATTTT
CDR3: CASSIEGQTNQPQHF

size: NA
J: TRBJ1-2
D: NA
V: TRBV4-2
DNA: TGTGCCAGCAGCCAGCCACAGGGTGCGGACTATGGCTACACCTTC
CDR3: CASSQPQGADYGYTF

size: NA
J: TRBJ2-7
D: TRBD2
V: TRBV2
DNA: TGTGCCAGCAGGGGGGGGTCCTACGAGCAGTACTTC
CDR3: CASRGGSYEQYF

size: NA
J: TRBJ1-2
D: TRBD1
V: TRBV7-9
DNA: TGTGCCAGCAGCTTCATCATTCAAGACAGGGATGGCTACACCTTC
CDR3: CASSFIIQDRDGYTF

size: once
J: TRBJ2-5
D: TRBD2
V: TRBV5-1
DNA: TGCGCCAGCAGGGGCGGGGGGAATACCCAAGAGACCCAGTACTTC
CDR3: CASRGGGNTQETQYF

size: NA
J: TRBJ1-5
D: TRBD1
V: TRBV19
DNA: TGTGCCAGTAGTACCTTATTATCAGGGGGAGTTCAGCCCCAGCATTTT
CDR3: CASSTLLSGGVQPQHF

size: NA
J: TRBJ1-5
D: NA
V: TRBV29-1
DNA: TGCAGCGTCGGGTCAATCGGACAGCCCCAGCATTTT
CDR3: CSVGSIGQPQHF

size: NA
J: TRBJ2-1
D: TRBD1
V: TRBV25-1
DNA: TGTGCCAGCAGTAAAGACGGGACAGGGCCGTACAATGAGCAGTTCTTC
CDR3: CASSKDGTGPYNEQFF

size: NA
J: TRBJ1-2
D: TRBD1
V: TRBV7-8
DNA: TGTGCCAGCAGCTTGCCCGGGACAGGCGGCAACACCTTC
CDR3: CASSLPGTGGNTF

size: NA
J: TRBJ1-3
D: NA
V: TRBV5-1
DNA: TGCGCCAGCAGCTTGAATCCTGTTATTGGAAACACCATATATTTT
CDR3: CASSLNPVIGNTIYF

size: NA
J: TRBJ1-5
D: NA
V: TRBV19
DNA: TGTGCCACCTCCCCCAGGAGGCAGGGAGGCTATAGCAATCAGCCCCAGCATTTT
CDR3: CATSPRRQGGYSNQPQHF

size: NA
J: TRBJ2-7
D: NA
V: TRBV11-2
DNA: TGTGCCAGCAGCAAGGGGGCCGGGGGGCAGTACTTC
CDR3: CASSKGAGGQYF

size: few
J: TRBJ2-5
D: NA
V: TRBV5-5
DNA: TGTGCCAGCAGCTTTTGGCAGAGGGAGACCCAGTACTTC
CDR3: CASSFWQRETQYF

size: NA
J: TRBJ2-3
D: TRBD2
V: TRBV15
DNA: TGTGCCACCAGCAGCCTCAGGACTAGCGGGACAGATACGCAGTATTTT
CDR3: CATSSLRTSGTDTQYF

size: NA
J: TRBJ2-3
D: TRBD2
V: TRBV15
DNA: TGTGCCACCAGCAAAAGCGGGGGGGCCACAGATACGCAGTATTTT
CDR3: CATSKSGGATDTQYF

size: NA
J: TRBJ2-1
D: NA
V: TRBV7-9
DNA: TGTGCCAGCAGCTTATTCGACTCCCTTCTTGGCTACAATGAGCAGTTCTTC
CDR3: CASSLFDSLLGYNEQFF

size: NA
J: TRBJ2-7
D: TRBD1
V: TRBV11-2
DNA: TGTGCCAGCAGCTCCTGGGACAGGGGTTTCCACGAGCAGTACTTC
CDR3: CASSSWDRGFHEQYF

size: NA
J: TRBJ2-7
D: NA
V: TRBV19
DNA: TGTGCCAGTAGTATTCGAGGTTCTCCCTACGAGCAGTACTTC
CDR3: CASSIRGSPYEQYF

size: NA
J: TRBJ2-5
D: TRBD2
V: TRBV6-1
DNA: TGTGCCAGCAGCGTAGCGGGAGCTGGGCAAGAGACCCAGTACTTC
CDR3: CASSVAGAGQETQYF

size: NA
J: TRBJ2-1
D: NA
V: TRBV2
DNA: TGTGCCAGCAGTGAAGGTGGCACCAACTCCTACAATGAGCAGTTCTTC
CDR3: CASSEGGTNSYNEQFF

size: NA
J: TRBJ1-2
D: TRBD1
V: TRBV6-5
DNA: TGTGCCAGCAGCTCACCGGGACAGGGCGACTACACCTTC
CDR3: CASSSPGQGDYTF